This T cell receptor (beta chain) originates from a study of blood T cell repertoires in COVID-19. Some clones are missing from TCRdb's copy, which holds only in-frame ones; the method was immunoSEQ multiplex PCR. The profile shows some 370,000 clones, more than 75% of them singletons. CDR1 MDHEN and CDR2 SYDVKM come from the germline V gene. The CDR3 runs to 15 residues. The J segment lost 0 bases and the V segment lost 7 bases, leaving 6 bases of the junction unmatched. The chain joins TRBV28 to TRBJ2-1; 7 positions agree with TRBD1. Sequencing input: peripheral blood. This TCR was sampled from a woman in her thirties with COVID-19, enrolled during active disease. The DNA of the CDR3 is TGTGCCAGCATAGGGGGCTCACTCTCCTACAATGAGCAGTTCTTC. Its protein is CASIGGSLSYNEQFF.